This passage covers 11 T cell receptor beta chains from one sample sequenced in a study of CD8+CD57+ T cells in acquired aplastic anemia. Genomic DNA constituted the template upon which TCR beta VDJ and CDR3 profiling was performed. Via MiXCR, TCRdb re-called the reads, giving one row per CDR3 protein. The sample consists of approximately 270,000 distinct CDR3 sequences, around three fifths of them appearing once. The sequenced sample consisted of sorted CD4+, CD8+, or CD8+CD57+ T cells (not recorded which) from PBMCs. The receptors were gathered from a human donor with severe aplastic anemia or a healthy control (not recorded which).

DNA of the CDR3: TGTGCCAGCACGAGTGGAGGGCAGTCCTACGAGCAGTACTTC. Translating gives CASTSGGQSYEQYF. The chain is built from TRBV12-3 or TRBV12-4 and TRBJ2-7, with a weak D call TRBD2 (6 bases). Trimming pared 7 bases from V and 1 base from J, leaving 14 bases between. The CDR3 is 14 amino acids.

This rearrangement joins TRBV19 to TRBJ1-1; D call uncertain. CDR1 LNHDA and CDR2 SQIVND come from the germline V gene (reference sequence). This CDR3 contains 13 residues. V lost 7 bases and J 5 bases, leaving 14 bases between the germline ends. CDR3 loop: CASIPGLGTEAFF. The DNA of the CDR3 is TGTGCCAGTATCCCGGGCCTCGGAACTGAAGCTTTCTTT.

This rearrangement joins TRBV15 to TRBJ1-2; D unresolved. Trimming pared 1 base from V and 5 bases from J, leaving 17 bases between. Germline V gene data show CDR1 as LNHNV and CDR2 as YYDKDF (reference sequence). CDR3 length: 16 residues. CDR3 loop: CATSRVGLEVVYGYTF. The CDR3 DNA is TGTGCCACCAGCAGAGTAGGCCTCGAGGTCGTTTATGGCTACACCTTC.

The table lists this clonotype with a few counts. The chain employs TRBV28 and TRBJ1-5; D gene uncertain. Trimming shortened V by 1 base and J by 11 bases, and 15 bases separated the two germline ends. The CDR3 has 14 residues. The germline gives CDR1 MDHEN, CDR2 SYDVKM. DNA of the CDR3: TGTGCCAGCAGTTTATCTTCGGGGAAAGAGGCCCAGCATTTT. Translating gives CASSLSSGKEAQHF.

This clonotype was seen at least ten times. The CDR3 reads CASSLIRAGANVLTF. CDR3 DNA: TGCGCCAGCAGCTTGATCCGTGCTGGGGCCAACGTCCTGACTTTC. The chain uses TRBV5-1 and TRBJ2-6; D unclear. This CDR3 contains 15 residues. V dropped 1 base and J dropped 2 bases, with 7 bases sitting between them. Germline V gives CDR1 SGHRS, CDR2 YFSETQ.

The rearrangement links TRBV20-1 to TRBJ2-7, with D possibly matching TRBD1 (5 bases). Trimming cost V 4 bases and J 3 bases, with 7 bases left between them. The CDR3 covers 11 residues. Germline CDR1 and CDR2: DFQATT and SNEGSKA (reference sequence). The CDR3 bases are TGCAGTGCTACGGACATCTACGAGCAGTACTTC. This sequence encodes CSATDIYEQYF.

The chain links TRBV20-1 to TRBJ2-7; the D gene is possibly TRBD1 (6 bases). The CDR3 length is 15 residues. V lost 3 bases and J lost 1, with 16 bases in between. CDR1 DFQATT and CDR2 SNEGSKA come from the germline V gene (reference sequence). The CDR3 protein is CSASLNLGTSYEQYF. The CDR3 nucleotides read TGCAGTGCTAGTCTCAATCTGGGGACATCCTACGAGCAGTACTTC.

This chain joins TRBV2 and TRBJ2-1; no clear D. Germline V gives CDR1 SNHLY, CDR2 FYNNEI. This CDR3 contains 10 residues. Trimming pared 2 bases from V and 13 bases from J, leaving 6 bases between. The CDR3 loop is CASSERFQFF. The CDR3 bases are TGTGCCAGCAGTGAAAGGTTCCAGTTCTTC.

The V gene is TRBV5-1, the J gene TRBJ2-1, with 9 bases that match TRBD2. This CDR3 comprises 15 residues. The J segment lost 8 bases and the V segment lost 0 bases, leaving 6 bases of the junction unmatched. Germline lookup yields CDR1 SGHRS and CDR2 YFSETQ. CDR3 bases: TGCGCCAGCAGCTTGGGGCTAGCGGGGATGGATGAGCAGTTCTTC. It encodes CASSLGLAGMDEQFF.

This clonotype showed up just once. The CDR3 DNA sequence: TGCAGTGCTAGAGGGGGGGGACAGAAGGAGACCCAGTACTTC. It codes for CSARGGGQKETQYF. The J gene is TRBJ2-5, the V gene TRBV20-1; possibly TRBD1 or TRBD2 for D (7 bases each). The CDR3 loop spans 14 amino acids. Germline V gene data show CDR1 as DFQATT and CDR2 as SNEGSKA (reference sequence). The ends were cut back, 1 base at V and 5 bases at J, with 14 bases in the middle.

In DNA, the CDR3 is TGTGCCAGCAGTCGACAGGGGGCGGGCGGTGAAAAACTGTTTTTT. Its protein is CASSRQGAGGEKLFF. The rearrangement joins TRBV7-9 to TRBJ1-4, with 10 bases lining up with TRBD1. With V trimmed by 6 bases and J by 7 bases, 8 bases remained unmatched. Per the germline V gene, CDR1 is SEHNR and CDR2 is FQNEAQ (reference sequence). This CDR3 is built from 15 residues.